This record looks at one TCR beta chain sequence and its context. Profiled with immunoSEQ multiplex PCR; TCRdb holds only in-frame clones, not every one. The data hold around 140,000 clones, with 84% observed a single time. The CDR3 runs to 18 residues. J lost 5 bases, V lost 0 bases, and 11 bases had no gene match. Germline CDR1 reads LGHDT; CDR2 reads YNNKEL (reference sequence). The sample originates from a study of blood T cell repertoires in COVID-19. This chain uses TRBV3-1 (or the pseudogene TRBV3-2) with TRBJ2-3; 10 bases agree with TRBD2. This clonotype was sampled from an elderly woman with acute or convalescent COVID-19. Sequencing was performed on peripheral blood. DNA of the CDR3: TGTGCCAGCAGCCAAGAGCGGGGGCTAGCGGGGGTAAGAGATACGCAGTATTTT. Protein sequence: CASSQERGLAGVRDTQYF.